Given below is one TCR beta chain in context. Its specificity is not known. This sample was included in a study of T cell repertoires in cytomegalovirus infection. The wider study: CMV infection together with matching HLA type was indicated by public TCR beta signatures. Study conclusions and caveats: In two of eight donors, the top clonotype was HLA-C-restricted CMV-specific.

V lost 0 bases and J 10 bases, leaving 22 bases between the germline ends. The germline V gene encodes CDR1 SGHKS and CDR2 YYEKEE (reference sequence). The CDR3 extends over 16 amino acids. One entry per CDR3 protein, called by TCRdb with MiXCR from the reads. The repertoire holds about 830,000 distinct CDR3 sequences, with approximately 32% as singletons. This specimen was cultured CD8+ T cells from PBMCs, taken from culture after CMV antigen stimulation. V gene TRBV5-5 combines with J gene TRBJ1-1; perhaps TRBD1 as D (5 bases). The sequence was obtained from a human donor in good health (CMV status not recorded). Some clones in this sample may be carry-over from other donors' samples. DNA of the CDR3: TGTGCCAGCAGCTTGGCATATATCTCGGCAGGGTTCGCAGCTTTCTTT. Translating it yields CASSLAYISAGFAAFF.